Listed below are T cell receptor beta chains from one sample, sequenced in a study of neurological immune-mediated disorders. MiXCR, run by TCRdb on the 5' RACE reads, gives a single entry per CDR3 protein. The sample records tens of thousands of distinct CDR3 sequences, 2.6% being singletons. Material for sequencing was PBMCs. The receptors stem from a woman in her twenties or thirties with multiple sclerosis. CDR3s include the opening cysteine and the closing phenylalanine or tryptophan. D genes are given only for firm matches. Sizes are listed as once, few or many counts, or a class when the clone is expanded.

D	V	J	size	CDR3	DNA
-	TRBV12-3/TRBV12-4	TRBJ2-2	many	CASTTGGFSGELFF	TGTGCCAGCACCACCGGCGGTTTTTCCGGGGAGCTGTTTTTT
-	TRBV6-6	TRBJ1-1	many	CASSRASPEESEAFF	TGTGCCAGCAGCAGGGCCTCCCCGGAGGAGAGTGAAGCTTTCTTT
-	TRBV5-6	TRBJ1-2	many	CASSEDSAYGYTF	TGTGCCAGCAGCGAGGACAGCGCCTATGGCTACACCTTC
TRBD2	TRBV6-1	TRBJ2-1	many	CASIAETSGSSDEQFF	TGTGCCAGCATAGCGGAGACTAGCGGGAGTTCGGATGAGCAGTTCTTC
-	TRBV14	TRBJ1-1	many	CASSQRDEARVTEAFF	TGTGCCAGCAGCCAGAGGGACGAGGCGCGAGTCACTGAAGCTTTCTTT
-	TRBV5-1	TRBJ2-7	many	CASSPSEPGGYEQYF	TGCGCCAGCAGCCCCTCGGAACCCGGCGGCTACGAGCAGTACTTC
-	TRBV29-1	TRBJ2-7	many	CSVRRGEQYF	TGCAGCGTTCGGAGAGGGGAGCAGTACTTC
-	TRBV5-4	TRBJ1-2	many	CASSLRGGGDYGYTF	TGTGCCAGCAGCTTGAGGGGGGGCGGCGACTATGGCTACACCTTC
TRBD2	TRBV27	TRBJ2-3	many	CASTPDLAGGIDTQYF	TGTGCCAGCACCCCTGACCTAGCGGGAGGTATAGATACGCAGTATTTT
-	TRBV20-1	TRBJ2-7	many	CSARGPNKVYEQYF	TGCAGTGCTAGGGGCCCCAACAAGGTCTACGAGCAGTACTTC
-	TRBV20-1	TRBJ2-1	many	CSASSSLHNEQFF	TGCAGTGCTAGTTCTAGCTTACACAATGAGCAGTTCTTC
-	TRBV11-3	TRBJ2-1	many	CASSLAGASYNEQFF	TGTGCCAGCAGCTTAGCGGGTGCCTCCTACAATGAGCAGTTCTTC
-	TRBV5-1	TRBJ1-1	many	CASSLSRSMNTEAFF	TGCGCCAGCAGCTTGAGCAGGAGCATGAACACTGAAGCTTTCTTT
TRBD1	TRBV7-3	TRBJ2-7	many	CASSLGTGGSSLLYEQYF	TGTGCCAGCAGCTTAGGGACAGGGGGCTCCTCTCTCCTCTACGAGCAGTACTTC
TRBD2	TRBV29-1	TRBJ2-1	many	CSVDGESIGTSGSPWEQFF	TGCAGCGTTGACGGGGAATCCATAGGGACTAGCGGGAGTCCGTGGGAGCAGTTCTTC